Listed here are 8 T cell receptor beta chains from one sample, sequenced in a study of T cell responses to AZD1222 COVID-19 vaccine. Assay: immunoSEQ multiplex PCR; the TCRdb copy retains only in-frame clones and omits some. There are 99,000 or so clones in the sample; around nine tenths occur only once, and 18% lies in the top ten. The sample in question was peripheral blood, obtained on day 0 of AZD1222 vaccination. The receptor source for this set is an adult in good health.

J is TRBJ2-3 and V is TRBV24-1, with TRBD1 matching 8 bases. The CDR3 is made up of 17 amino acids. After removal of 1 base from V and 0 bases from J, the junction contained 5 bases not matched to a gene. Germline V CDR1 and CDR2: KGHDR, SFDVKD. CDR3 protein: CATSDFDRGSSTDTQYF. CDR3 coding DNA: TGTGCCACCAGTGATTTCGACAGGGGCTCTAGCACAGATACGCAGTATTTT.

V is TRBV9 and J is TRBJ2-5; D is perhaps TRBD2 (5 bases). Germline lookup yields CDR1 SGDLS and CDR2 YYNGEE. The V and J ends lost 2 bases and 2 bases respectively, with 10 bases between them. The CDR3 has 14 amino acids. The CDR3: CASSVSGSQETQYF. CDR3 bases: TGTGCCAGCAGCGTTTCGGGGTCGCAAGAGACCCAGTACTTC.

The chain combines TRBV29-1 with TRBJ1-1; D gene uncertain. V lost 6 bases and J 10 bases, leaving 12 bases between the germline ends. The CDR3 consists of 10 residues. From germline, CDR1 is SQVTM and CDR2 ANQGSEA. As DNA, the CDR3 is TGCAGCGTCGATGGGGAGGCAGCTTTCTTT. It is translated as CSVDGEAAFF.

This clone was seen just once. J is TRBJ2-2 and V is TRBV2; D remains unclear. Trimming took 6 bases from V and 7 from J, leaving 6 bases between them. The germline V gene encodes CDR1 SNHLY and CDR2 FYNNEI. This CDR3 contains 11 residues. In DNA form, the CDR3 reads TGTGCCAGCAGAAGGGACGGGGAGCTGTTTTTT. Translation gives CASRRDGELFF. The entire variable domain, with the rest obtained from reference TRBV2 and TRBJ2-2, is as follows: EPEVTQTPSHQVTQMGQEVILRCVPISNHLYFYWYRQILGQKVEFLVSFYNNEISEKSEIFDDQFSVERPDGSNFTLKIRSTKLEDSAMYFCASRRDGELFFGEGSRLTVL.

The genes are TRBV9 and TRBJ2-2; D tentatively fits TRBD1 or TRBD2 (5 bases each). V gave up 4 bases and J gave up 0 bases, with 13 bases separating them. The CDR3 length is 16 residues. Germline V lookup: CDR1 SGDLS, CDR2 YYNGEE. DNA of the CDR3: TGTGCCAGCAGCCCCGGGACGGATGCGAACACCGGGGAGCTGTTTTTT. This gives the protein CASSPGTDANTGELFF.

This chain uses TRBV2 with TRBJ1-5, with D maybe TRBD1 (5 bases). Germline loops: CDR1 SNHLY, CDR2 FYNNEI. There are 18 residues in the CDR3. V was clipped by 4 bases and J by 0 bases, with 19 bases between them. The CDR3 protein is CASSVGLREIYSNQPQHF. CDR3 DNA: TGTGCCAGCAGTGTGGGACTTCGGGAAATTTATAGCAATCAGCCCCAGCATTTT.

This clone was observed once. The chain carries TRBV6-5 and TRBJ1-1; the match to TRBD1 covers 7 bases. Germline V lookup: CDR1 MNHEY, CDR2 SVGAGI. Trimming at V came to 1 base and at J to 5 bases, leaving 7 bases not matched to a gene. This CDR3 region has 15 residues. The CDR3 region has the DNA TGTGCCAGCAGTTACTATGAGGGGGCCCGGACTGAAGCTTTCTTT. Protein: CASSYYEGARTEAFF.

V usage is TRBV3-1 (or the pseudogene TRBV3-2) and J usage is TRBJ2-7; 8 bases match TRBD2. This CDR3 has 15 residues. CDR1 is LGHDT and CDR2 is YNNKEL in the germline V gene (reference sequence). Losses at the gene ends were 2 bases for V and 1 base for J; bases not matched to a gene: 4. The CDR3 protein is CASSQPTSGSYEQYF. The CDR3 DNA sequence: TGTGCCAGCAGCCAACCAACTAGCGGTTCCTACGAGCAGTACTTC.